This T cell receptor beta chain was documented in a study of blood T cell repertoires in COVID-19 (dated by TCRdb to about 2020). Looking at the study overall: Samples from collaborators originated in the United States, Italy and Spain and spanned both the acute and convalescent phases of COVID-19. Samples were obtained from the ongoing ImmuneRACE study (first 160 participants) and from 950 to 1,500 subjects provided by 6 global collaborators. A de-identified subject ID, COVID-19 status, age in years and sex were almost always included in the sample metadata. The prospective study material was composed of cDNA or gDNA derived from T cells, B-cell-depleted T cells, or PBMCs. The repertoires were released in a freely available public database meant as a resource for research on the immune response to SARS-CoV-2. The dataset comprised deeply sampled blood TCRbeta repertoires from subjects exposed to, actively infected with, or recovered from COVID-19. Where available, HLA class I and class II types were taken from metadata supplied by the sample provider and were not determined by assay-based typing. The research as a whole found: The amount of clinical and demographic metadata varied by source and participant and was provided uncurated.

TCRbeta CDR3 regions were amplified from genomic DNA by means of the immunoSEQ Assay, a bias-controlled multiplex PCR. Per the source publication's procedure: Nucleated cell counts per sample were estimated from amplification of reference gene primers within the assay. To quantify the absolute abundance of each unique TCRbeta CDR3 rearrangement, sequence reads were collapsed and filtered. For each sample, productive Simpson clonality was calculated by taking the square root of Simpson's diversity index across productive rearrangements. TCRdb holds this immuneACCESS table with in-frame rearrangements only. Some clones are missing; in checked studies, unresolved V genes explain under half, and the rest has no known cause. V and J calls and clone size follow that table, whereas D and trimming were derived from the DNA. Present in this sample are about 81,000 clones, roughly 86% of which were seen just once. Together, the top ten hold approximately 7% of the sample.

Its CDR3 holds 16 amino acids, cysteine through phenylalanine. The only DNA kept is the CDR3, 48 bases in frame from the first base. V is cut by 5 bases and J by 0 bases, and the space between the germline ends is 14 bases. Via the germline V gene (reference sequence), CDR1 is MNHEY and CDR2 SMNVEV. Each collaborating institution followed its own protocols to collect whole blood in K2EDTA tubes. For TCRbeta analysis, collaborator samples were shipped as frozen whole blood, as isolated PBMCs, or as DNA extracted from either sample type. Points on this clone: Its specific antigen is unknown. Per-base qualities were not stored, and no clone one base away is much larger.

The sample was peripheral blood. The chain links TRBV27 with TRBJ1-3, and TRBD1 may be the D gene, going by 6 matching bases. This receptor was taken from a human donor in a cohort sampled during active COVID-19. CDR3 sequence: CASSNRAPSSGNTIYF. The sequenced DNA is TGTGCCAGCAGTAACAGGGCCCCAAGCTCTGGAAACACCATATATTTT.